This is a list of T cell receptor beta chains from one sample in a study of cytomegalovirus exposure and HLA in healthy donors. Profiling relied on immunoSEQ multiplex PCR, and the TCRdb table lists in-frame clones only, not all of them. The sample holds some 110,000 clones, roughly 81% seen once. Sequenced sample: PBMCs. The receptors shown here come from a young woman in good health and CMV-seronegative. Both conserved end residues are part of each CDR3. D genes are given only for firm matches. Size tells how often a clone was seen (once, few, many) or the class of an expanded clone, and some rows leave it out.

d_call j_call clone_size v_call cdr3_nt cdr3_aa
TRBD1 TRBJ2-1 once TRBV18 TGTGCCAGCTCAGTTACAGGGGCATACAATGAGCAGTTCTTC CASSVTGAYNEQFF
NA TRBJ2-3 NA TRBV4-1 TGCGCCAGCAGCCCGCGCCCGCTGCAGGCCCGCACAGATACGCAGTATTTT CASSPRPLQARTDTQYF
NA TRBJ1-1 few TRBV27 TGTGCCAGCAGTTTAACAGAGAACACTGAAGCTTTCTTT CASSLTENTEAFF
TRBD1 TRBJ2-3 NA TRBV25-1 TGTGCCAGCAGTGAAGGACAGGGGCCCACAGATACGCAGTATTTT CASSEGQGPTDTQYF
NA TRBJ2-7 NA TRBV6-5 TGTGCCAGCAGTTATGGCGCGGGGATGTACGAGCAGTACTTC CASSYGAGMYEQYF
NA TRBJ2-1 NA TRBV7-8 TGTGCCAGCAGCTCCAGGGGATGGGATGAGCAGTTCTTC CASSSRGWDEQFF
TRBD2 TRBJ2-1 NA TRBV27 TGTGCCAGCAGTTTATGGGGGGTAGCGGGGGGGCGTAACAATGAGCAGTTCTTC CASSLWGVAGGRNNEQFF
NA TRBJ1-2 NA TRBV10-2 TGCGCCAGCAGGGCCTCCCAGGGCCATGGCTACACCTTC CASRASQGHGYTF
NA TRBJ2-7 NA TRBV7-8 TGTGCCAGCAGCATGACAGTCTACGAGCAGTACTTC CASSMTVYEQYF
NA TRBJ1-4 NA TRBV2 TGTGCCAGCAGTGAAGATCTTTGGGGGGCAACTAATGAAAAACTGTTTTTT CASSEDLWGATNEKLFF
NA TRBJ1-1 NA TRBV29-1 TGCAGCGTTGGGCGGGGGCAGGGTACTATGAACACTGAAGCTTTCTTT CSVGRGQGTMNTEAFF
NA TRBJ2-7 few TRBV4-1 TGCGCCAGCAGCCTTCTTACGGGGGGACACTACGAGCAGTACTTC CASSLLTGGHYEQYF
NA TRBJ2-2 few TRBV2 TGTGCCAGCGGGCGTGGGGAGCTGTTTTTT CASGRGELFF
NA TRBJ2-5 NA TRBV2 TGTGCCAGCAGTGAATGGGGGGGGCCCCAAGAGACCCAGTACTTC CASSEWGGPQETQYF
NA TRBJ2-3 NA TRBV6-4 TGTGCCAGCAGTGTTTTCGGGGGAACAGATACGCAGTATTTT CASSVFGGTDTQYF
NA TRBJ1-2 NA TRBV27 TGTGCCAGCAGTCTCCTCTCGAGGGCCGCGGAACTCCATGGCTACACCTTC CASSLLSRAAELHGYTF
NA TRBJ2-2 few TRBV9 TGTGCCCCCACTCTTACCGGGGAGCTGTTTTTT CAPTLTGELFF
TRBD1 TRBJ1-2 few TRBV7-9 TGTGCCAGCAGCTTACACGGTACAGGGGTTAACTATGGCTACACCTTC CASSLHGTGVNYGYTF
TRBD1 TRBJ1-2 NA TRBV11-2 TGTGCCAGCAGCGAAAGGGGGACAGGGTTGGGCTACACCTTC CASSERGTGLGYTF
NA TRBJ1-3 NA TRBV5-4 TGTGCCAGCAGCTTGTTCGGGGAAGGAAACACCATATATTTT CASSLFGEGNTIYF
TRBD1 TRBJ2-7 NA TRBV6-5 TGTGCCACCAAGACAGGGCTAGCCTACGAGCAGTACTTC CATKTGLAYEQYF
NA TRBJ2-2 few TRBV7-3 TGTGCCAGCAGCTTAAAAGGTCAAGAGGCCGGGGAGCTGTTTTTT CASSLKGQEAGELFF
TRBD1 TRBJ1-3 NA TRBV9 TGTGCCAGCAGCGTTACCCCACAGGGGGGCGATTTGAAAAACACCATATATTTT CASSVTPQGGDLKNTIYF
NA TRBJ1-1 NA TRBV5-1 TGCGCCAGCAGCCCGAGCGGTGAGGGCTTCACTGAAGCTTTCTTT CASSPSGEGFTEAFF
NA TRBJ1-3 NA TRBV5-1 TGCGCCAGCAGCTTGGGACATTCCTTAAACTCTGGAAACACCATATATTTT CASSLGHSLNSGNTIYF
TRBD2 TRBJ2-1 NA TRBV10-3 TGTGCCATCATGAGTACTAGCGGGCCCTACAATGAGCAGTTCTTC CAIMSTSGPYNEQFF
NA TRBJ1-1 NA TRBV18 TGCGCCAGCTCACCAATGAGTCACACTGAAGCTTTCTTT CASSPMSHTEAFF
TRBD2 TRBJ2-1 NA TRBV6-1 TGTGCCAGCAGTGTTTACCTAGCGGGAAGAAATGAGCAGTTCTTC CASSVYLAGRNEQFF
NA TRBJ2-3 NA TRBV5-1 TGCGCCAGCAGCTTGATGCACCGACAGTCAGGCACAGATACGCAGTATTTT CASSLMHRQSGTDTQYF
NA TRBJ1-5 NA TRBV19 TGTGCCAGTAGTATAGATGGTAGGGGTAGCAATCAGCCCCAGCATTTT CASSIDGRGSNQPQHF
NA TRBJ1-6 NA TRBV9 TGTGCCAGCAGCGTAGACGGACTTAATTCACCCCTCCACTTT CASSVDGLNSPLHF
NA TRBJ2-3 NA TRBV29-1 TGCAGCGTTGTACAGGGTAGCACAGATACGCAGTATTTT CSVVQGSTDTQYF
TRBD1 TRBJ2-7 NA TRBV5-1 TGCGCCAGCAGTACCGGGACAGGACCCTCCCACGAGCAGTACTTC CASSTGTGPSHEQYF
TRBD1 TRBJ1-1 NA TRBV19 TGTGCCAGTAGTATGTTGACAGGGGTGGCAGCAGCTTTCTTT CASSMLTGVAAAFF
NA TRBJ1-1 NA TRBV4-2 TGTGCCAGCAGCCAAGAAACGGACACCTCAATGGGGGCTTTCTTT CASSQETDTSMGAFF
TRBD2 TRBJ2-1 NA TRBV11-3 TGTGCCAGCAGCTTAGATGTTTCTAGCGGGAGTGTGGAGCAGTTCTTC CASSLDVSSGSVEQFF
TRBD1 TRBJ2-3 NA TRBV10-3 TGTGCCATCAGTGAGGGATCCCGGGACAGCCCAAGAGATACGCAGTATTTT CAISEGSRDSPRDTQYF
TRBD1 TRBJ2-1 NA TRBV9 TGTGCCAGCAGCTCCCCGGGACAGGGATACAATGAGCAGTTCTTC CASSSPGQGYNEQFF
TRBD1 TRBJ1-5 NA TRBV5-1 TGCGCCAGCAGCCAGGGGGCAAGCCAGCCCCAGCATTTT CASSQGASQPQHF
TRBD2 TRBJ2-3 NA TRBV4-3 TGCGCCAGCAGCCACTCTCTTATAGCGGGGGGAAGCACAGATACGCAGTATTTT CASSHSLIAGGSTDTQYF
TRBD2 TRBJ2-1 NA TRBV19 TGTGCCAGTAGGGGAGCGGCGGGAGCAAGTGAGCAGTTCTTC CASRGAAGASEQFF
NA TRBJ2-1 NA TRBV9 TGTGCCAGCAACCCCCGGTCAGGTCATAATGAGCAGTTCTTC CASNPRSGHNEQFF
TRBD2 TRBJ2-1 NA TRBV5-1 TGCGCCAGCAGCTTGGCTAGCGGACCTTACAATGAGCAGTTCTTC CASSLASGPYNEQFF
TRBD1 TRBJ2-1 NA TRBV4-2 TGTGCCAGCAGCCAGTACAGGGGGGTGGGTTACAATGAGCAGTTCTTC CASSQYRGVGYNEQFF
NA TRBJ2-5 NA TRBV11-3 TGTGCCAGCAGCCCAGGACAGCAAGAGACCCAGTACTTC CASSPGQQETQYF
TRBD2 TRBJ2-5 NA TRBV7-9 TGTGCCAGCAGCTTAGTTGGGGGGGGGCAAGAGACCCAGTACTTC CASSLVGGGQETQYF
NA TRBJ1-4 few TRBV5-5 TGTGCCAGCAGCCCGCGGGCCGCTAATGAAAAACTGTTTTTT CASSPRAANEKLFF
TRBD1 TRBJ2-6 NA TRBV5-6 TGTGCCAGCAGCTTGGAGGGACAGGGTTCTGGGGCCAACGTCCTGACTTTC CASSLEGQGSGANVLTF
TRBD2 TRBJ2-1 NA TRBV5-4 TGTGCCAGCAGCGATAGCGGGAGGTCCTACAATGAGCAGTTCTTC CASSDSGRSYNEQFF
NA TRBJ2-2 few TRBV18 TGTGCCAGCTCACCGACAGAAAACACCGGGGAGCTGTTTTTT CASSPTENTGELFF
NA TRBJ2-1 once TRBV11-2 TGTGCCAGCAGCTTAGGGGCAATTAACTACAATGAGCAGTTCTTC CASSLGAINYNEQFF
TRBD2 TRBJ2-1 NA TRBV6-6 TGTGCCAGCTATCTTAGGCCTGGGGGGGACAATGAGCAGTTCTTC CASYLRPGGDNEQFF
TRBD1 TRBJ1-4 NA TRBV25-1 TGTGCCAGCAGTGGGACAGGGAATGAAAAACTGTTTTTT CASSGTGNEKLFF
NA TRBJ2-4 NA TRBV14 TGTGCCAGCAGCCGACAGGCCGTGAGGGGGAACATTCAGTACTTC CASSRQAVRGNIQYF
NA TRBJ1-5 NA TRBV5-1 TGCGCCAGCAGCTTGGCTGCGGATCAGCCCCAGCATTTT CASSLAADQPQHF
TRBD1 TRBJ1-1 NA TRBV29-1 TGCAGCGTTGTCGGGACAGGGTACACTGAAGCTTTCTTT CSVVGTGYTEAFF
TRBD1 TRBJ2-1 NA TRBV7-3 TGTGCCAGCAGCTCTAGGACAGGGAAGTCCTACAATGAGCAGTTCTTC CASSSRTGKSYNEQFF
NA TRBJ1-3 few TRBV9 TGTGCCAGCAGCGTAGACAGGGATCACACCATATATTTT CASSVDRDHTIYF
NA TRBJ2-3 NA TRBV28 TGTGCCAGCATCCGACAGGCCCCTAATGCGAATACGCAGTATTTT CASIRQAPNANTQYF